The 20 T cell receptor beta chains below all came from one sample that was sequenced in a study of T cells in Graves' hyperthyroidism and ophthalmopathy. There were TCR beta CDR3 regions amplified from RNA transcripts. An initial round of RT-PCR targeting the TCR CDR3 relied on the HTBI primer set. Via MiXCR, TCRdb re-called the multiplex PCR reads, giving one row per CDR3 protein. Among about 480,000 distinct CDR3 sequences, roughly 24% were seen once, and the ten largest hold 11%. Sequences were obtained from blood. The receptors derive from a woman under 40 with Graves' ophthalmopathy.

This clonotype was counted many times. The chain recombines TRBV5-1 with TRBJ1-5; D is ambiguous. The CDR3 is 15 amino acids. The germline V gene encodes CDR1 SGHRS and CDR2 YFSETQ. Deletions cut 0 bases from V and 3 bases from J, with 10 bases between. CDR3 sequence: CASSLDGPPNQPQHF. Here the CDR3 DNA reads TGCGCCAGCAGCTTGGACGGGCCACCCAATCAGCCCCAGCATTTT.

For this clonotype: Sequence at one end of the junction differs from germline and may be a read error. This chain links TRBV12-3 or TRBV12-4 with TRBJ2-2; weak D call: TRBD2 (6 bases). The CDR3 loop spans 15 amino acids. The CDR3 loop reads CASSFRGENTGGLFF. The CDR3 nucleotides are TGTGCCAGCAGTTTCCGGGGCGAGAACACCGGGGGGCTGTTTTTT.

The J gene is TRBJ2-6, the V gene TRBV5-1, with D unclear. Trimming took 0 bases from V and 2 from J, leaving 6 bases between them. Germline assignment: CDR1 SGHRS and CDR2 YFSETQ. CDR3 length: 15 amino acids. The CDR3 reads CASSLAGPGANVLTF. As DNA, the CDR3 is TGCGCCAGCAGCTTGGCGGGTCCTGGGGCCAACGTCCTGACTTTC.

This clonotype showed up many times. The CDR3 region has the DNA TGTGCCAGCAGTCATACAGGGTCCGGTTGGATGAACACTGAAGCTTTCTTT. This sequence encodes CASSHTGSGWMNTEAFF. The chain couples TRBV2 to TRBJ1-1, with D perhaps matching TRBD1 (6 bases). Between the trimmed V and J ends, which lost 5 bases and 0 bases, there was a span of 19 bases. The CDR3 totals 17 residues. Per germline, CDR1 SNHLY and CDR2 FYNNEI.

The V and J genes are TRBV18 and TRBJ1-5, with D hard to call. V dropped 3 bases and J dropped 1 base, with 7 bases sitting between them. Germline V gene lookup returns CDR1 KGHSH and CDR2 LQKENI. The CDR3 covers 14 residues. CDR3 sequence (DNA): TGTGCCAGCTCACCTACGGACAGCAATCAGCCCCAGCATTTT. Its protein product is CASSPTDSNQPQHF.

This clonotype was seen a few times. The genes are TRBV12-5 and TRBJ2-5; D remains ambiguous. CDR1 and CDR2 (germline): LGHNT, FRNRAP. The CDR3 length is 14 residues. V lost 1 base, J lost 6 bases, and 12 bases lay in between. CDR3 region: CASGLGSGWKTQYF. The CDR3 DNA sequence: TGTGCTAGTGGTTTGGGTAGTGGATGGAAGACCCAGTACTTC.

This clonotype came up a few times. The conserved closing phenylalanine or tryptophan is absent in this CDR3, likely reflecting a read error. This chain joins TRBV5-1 and TRBJ2-7; D gene unclear. The V end lost 2 bases, the J end lost 0 bases, and 18 bases lay between the germline ends. The CDR3 contains 17 residues. Looked up from germline, CDR1 is SGHRS and CDR2 is YFSETQ. The CDR3 DNA sequence: TGCGCCAGCAGCTTTTCCCCAGCTAATGGGGTCTCCTACGAGCAGTACCTC. It encodes CASSFSPANGVSYEQYL.

In this sample, this clonotype turned up many times. The rearrangement uses TRBV12-3 or TRBV12-4 and TRBJ2-7; no firm D call. V gave up 6 bases and J gave up 6 bases, with 12 bases separating them. This CDR3 region has 12 residues. CDR3 nucleotide sequence: TGTGCCAGCAGCCCAGGTGCAGTCGAGCAGTACTTC. Its protein product is CASSPGAVEQYF.

A few counts support this clonotype. This chain connects TRBV11-1 to TRBJ1-1; no clear D gene. There are 13 residues in the CDR3. Germline assignment: CDR1 SGHAT and CDR2 FQDESV (reference sequence). Between the trimmed V and J ends, which lost 8 bases and 0 bases, there was a span of 10 bases. Here the CDR3 DNA reads TGTGCCAGCTCCATCATCATGAACACTGAAGCTTTCTTT. It translates to CASSIIMNTEAFF.

The rearrangement links TRBV15 to TRBJ1-1; D is uncertain. V was shortened by 7 bases and J by 3 bases, with 12 bases between the two germline ends. The CDR3 extends over 13 amino acids. Germline values: CDR1 LNHNV, CDR2 YYDKDF (reference sequence). CDR3 coding DNA: TGTGCCACCAAAAGACAAGGTTACACTGAAGCTTTCTTT. This sequence encodes CATKRQGYTEAFF.

The chain is built from TRBV11-1 and TRBJ2-2; D remains unclear. The germline gives CDR1 SGHAT, CDR2 FQDESV (reference sequence). Trimming pared 6 bases from V and 5 bases from J, leaving 16 bases between. CDR3 length: 15 amino acids. The CDR3 DNA follows: TGTGCCAGCAGTTTGGCACTATCCGGGACCGGGGAGCTGTTTTTT. Translating it yields CASSLALSGTGELFF.

This clonotype occurred many times. V usage is TRBV5-8 and J usage is TRBJ1-1, with 9 nucleotides matching TRBD1. Per germline, CDR1 SGHTS and CDR2 YDEGEE. V lost 3 bases to trimming and J lost 3 bases; unmatched junction nucleotides: 3. CDR3 length: 14 amino acids. CDR3 sequence (DNA): TGTGCCAGCAGCTGGGGACAGGGCGACACTGAAGCTTTCTTT. This gives the protein CASSWGQGDTEAFF.

This clonotype was counted at least ten times. V usage is TRBV20-1 and J usage is TRBJ1-1; D ambiguous. The CDR3 extends over 11 amino acids. Germline values: CDR1 DFQATT, CDR2 SNEGSKA (reference sequence). The CDR3 region has the DNA TGCGCCTGGGTCGGGAACACTGAAGCTTTCTTT. Protein product: CAWVGNTEAFF.

This clonotype occurred many times. The chain combines TRBV12-3 or TRBV12-4 with TRBJ2-5, with TRBD1 identical over 9 bases. This CDR3 has 14 amino acids. Trimming took 3 bases from V and 3 from J; bases not matched to a gene: 2. Here the CDR3 reads CASSFRDREETQYF. CDR3 coding DNA: TGTGCCAGCAGTTTCCGGGACAGGGAAGAGACCCAGTACTTC.

The V call is TRBV27, the J call TRBJ1-4, with no clear D. Per germline, CDR1 MNHEY and CDR2 SMNVEV (reference sequence). There are 13 residues in the CDR3. The germline V and J ends were trimmed by 3 bases and 5 bases, with 7 bases remaining between them. CDR3 nucleotide sequence: TGTGCCAGCAGTTTCAGCAGGAATGAAAAACTGTTTTTT. Translated: CASSFSRNEKLFF.

There are a few counts of this clonotype. The V call is TRBV2, the J call TRBJ2-7; the D is unclear. Germline V gives CDR1 SNHLY, CDR2 FYNNEI. The ends were cut back, 3 bases at V and 7 bases at J, with 10 bases in the middle. The CDR3 is made up of 12 amino acids. The CDR3 nucleotides read TGTGCCAGCAGTGAGGGCGTAGGAGAGCAGTACTTC. Translation gives CASSEGVGEQYF.

This clonotype has just a few counts. This chain connects TRBV7-2 to TRBJ1-2; a possible D gene is TRBD1 (6 bases). The V gene lost 0 bases and the J gene lost 4 bases, with 12 bases spanning the gap. The CDR3 has 15 residues. Germline-derived CDR1 and CDR2 are SGHTA and FQGNSA. The DNA of the CDR3 is TGTGCCAGCAGCTTAGCGGGTCAAGGGGGCTATGGCTACACCTTC. Translation gives CASSLAGQGGYGYTF.

A single count supports this clonotype. Being one base from a much bigger clone, this may be a read error. Since the CDR3 does not end with the conserved phenylalanine or tryptophan, this likely comes from a read error. The chain carries TRBV6-1 and TRBJ1-1, with D possibly being TRBD1 (6 bases). CDR3 size: 14 residues. V lost 7 bases and J lost 3, with 15 bases in between. The germline V gene has CDR1 MNHNS and CDR2 SASEGT. The CDR3 spells CASNLRGADTEAFL. The CDR3 DNA reads TGTGCCAGCAACCTACGGGGGGCGGACACTGAAGCTTTCCTT.

This clonotype was found many times. The chain joins TRBV10-3 to TRBJ2-7; TRBD1 matches at 9 bases. The CDR3 runs to 15 residues. Germline CDR1 reads ENHRY; CDR2 reads SYGVKD. The trim removed 5 bases at V and 3 bases at J, leaving 8 bases unmatched. Written as DNA, the CDR3 is TGTGCCATCAGTACCGACAGGGGGGATAGCTACGAGCAGTACTTC. This gives the protein CAISTDRGDSYEQYF.

The table lists this clonotype with many counts. The chain uses TRBV7-2 and TRBJ1-2, with 8 positions matching TRBD1. V gave up 5 bases and J gave up 4 bases; unmatched junction bases: 6. Germline CDR1 is SGHTA and CDR2 is FQGNSA. This CDR3 comprises 14 residues. The CDR3 DNA sequence: TGTGCCAGCAGCGCAGGGGGCGCGGTCTATGGCTACACCTTC. It encodes CASSAGGAVYGYTF. The variable domain in full, with the rest retrieved from reference TRBV7-2 and TRBJ1-2, is GAGVSQSPSNKVTEKGKDVELRCDPISGHTALYWYRQSLGQGLEFLIYFQGNSAPDKSGLPSDRFSAERTGGSVSTLTIQRTQQEDSAVYLCASSAGGAVYGYTFGSGTRLTVV.